These 30 T cell receptor beta chains came from one sample sequenced in a study of control samples from healthy donors and cancer patients. Data came from immunoSEQ multiplex PCR; TCRdb stores just in-frame clones and leaves some out. The sample includes 150,000 to 200,000 clones, approximately 95% of them seen just once. The sequenced sample consisted of blood. The receptor set was obtained from a man between 18 and 35 years old in good health.

The chain couples TRBV5-4 to TRBJ1-6; 10 bases agree with TRBD1. Germline-derived CDR1 and CDR2 are SGHNT and YYREEE (reference sequence). V was pared by 4 bases and J by 10 bases, with 11 bases of the junction left unmatched. The CDR3 is 16 amino acids. The CDR3 reads CASSDKTGGPLSPLHF. The CDR3 region has the DNA TGTGCCAGCAGCGATAAGACAGGGGGCCCCCTCTCACCCCTCCACTTT.

V is TRBV2 and J is TRBJ2-7, with 8 bases that match TRBD2. CDR3 length: 14 amino acids. CDR1 SNHLY and CDR2 FYNNEI come from the germline V gene. J gave up 3 bases and V 6 bases, and 7 bases lay outside the gene matches. As DNA, the CDR3 is TGTGCCAGCAGCGGAATCGGGGGGGACTACGAGCAGTACTTC. As protein: CASSGIGGDYEQYF.

The chain links TRBV5-1 to TRBJ2-2, with D unresolved. Trimming took off 1 base at V and 8 bases at J, with 15 bases between the two ends. The V gene's germline CDR1 is SGHRS and CDR2 YFSETQ. There are 15 residues in the CDR3. CDR3 coding DNA: TGCGCCAGCAGCTTGCAAAACGGTATAACTGGGGAGCTGTTTTTT. Its translation: CASSLQNGITGELFF. Full variable domain (remainder filled in from reference TRBV5-1 and TRBJ2-2): KAGVTQTPRYLIKTRGQQVTLSCSPISGHRSVSWYQQTPGQGLQFLFEYFSETQRNKGNFPGRFSGRQFSNSRSEMNVSTLELGDSALYLCASSLQNGITGELFFGEGSRLTVL.

The chain links TRBV4-2 to TRBJ1-2, with 7 bases lining up with TRBD1. CDR1 is LGHNA, CDR2 YNFKEQ, per germline. V dropped 0 bases and J dropped 7; count of bases not matched to a gene: 11. This CDR3 has 16 residues. CDR3 in DNA: TGTGCCAGCAGCCAAGAAACTAGACAGGGACTCGGTGGCTACACCTTC. Amino acids: CASSQETRQGLGGYTF.

This clone has only one observation. The chain uses TRBV4-2 and TRBJ2-7; 12 bases agree with TRBD2. The V segment lost 0 bases and the J segment 0 bases; nucleotides outside the gene matches: 3. This CDR3 is 17 amino acids long. Germline V gene lookup returns CDR1 LGHNA and CDR2 YNFKEQ. DNA of the CDR3: TGTGCCAGCAGCCAAGAACTAGCGGGGGGCCTCTCCTACGAGCAGTACTTC. Translation gives CASSQELAGGLSYEQYF.

Here the CDR3 DNA reads TGTGCCAGCAGCTTGGCCCGGTTCACTGGGGCCAACGTCCTGACTTTC. This encodes CASSLARFTGANVLTF. V usage is TRBV5-8 and J usage is TRBJ2-6; unclear D gene. Germline-derived CDR1 and CDR2 are SGHTS and YDEGEE. This CDR3 is 16 amino acids long. V shed 0 bases and J shed 2 bases, with 9 bases lying between them.

The V and J genes are TRBV5-1 and TRBJ2-5; no definite D call. V gave up 4 bases and J gave up 3 bases, with 10 bases separating them. The CDR3 runs 13 residues. Germline V gene data show CDR1 as SGHRS and CDR2 as YFSETQ. The CDR3 loop reads CASSRPGKETQYF. The CDR3 DNA reads as TGCGCCAGCAGCCGGCCAGGAAAAGAGACCCAGTACTTC. Full variable domain (remainder filled in from reference TRBV5-1 and TRBJ2-5): KAGVTQTPRYLIKTRGQQVTLSCSPISGHRSVSWYQQTPGQGLQFLFEYFSETQRNKGNFPGRFSGRQFSNSRSEMNVSTLELGDSALYLCASSRPGKETQYFGPGTRLLVL.

The CDR3 region is CASSEWTGGTGELFF. The CDR3 DNA follows: TGTGCCAGCAGTGAATGGACAGGGGGGACCGGGGAGCTGTTTTTT. V and J are TRBV2 and TRBJ2-2; 10 bases fit TRBD1. This CDR3 has 15 residues. The V segment lost 2 bases and the J segment 5 bases; nucleotides outside the gene matches: 2. CDR1 is SNHLY, CDR2 FYNNEI, per germline. The full variable domain, in which reference TRBV2 and TRBJ2-2 provide the parts outside the CDR3, is EPEVTQTPSHQVTQMGQEVILRCVPISNHLYFYWYRQILGQKVEFLVSFYNNEISEKSEIFDDQFSVERPDGSNFTLKIRSTKLEDSAMYFCASSEWTGGTGELFFGEGSRLTVL.

This clone was seen a few times. This sequence joins TRBV6-5 and TRBJ2-1; 10 nucleotides align to TRBD1. V was pared by 6 bases and J by 3 bases, with 5 bases of the junction left unmatched. Germline V gene sequence: CDR1 MNHEY, CDR2 SVGAGI. The CDR3 length is 15 residues. CDR3 amino acids: CASRKGQGFYNEQFF. CDR3 DNA: TGTGCCAGCAGGAAGGGACAGGGGTTCTACAATGAGCAGTTCTTC.

This clone was picked up one time. This chain uses TRBV2 with TRBJ2-1, with no clear D. The V gene's germline CDR1 is SNHLY and CDR2 FYNNEI. CDR3 length equals 12 residues. V lost 2 bases and J 8 bases, leaving 7 bases between the germline ends. In nucleotides, the CDR3 is TGTGCCAGCAGTGAACGGTCGGATGAGCAGTTCTTC. It yields the protein CASSERSDEQFF.

This rearrangement joins TRBV3-1 (or the pseudogene TRBV3-2) to TRBJ1-2; possibly TRBD1 for D (6 bases). Germline V gene data show CDR1 as LGHDT and CDR2 as YNNKEL (reference sequence). Trimming cost V 1 base and J 3 bases, with 12 bases left between them. There are 15 residues in the CDR3. This chain's CDR3 is CASSQVGRGDYGYTF. The CDR3 nucleotides read TGTGCCAGCAGCCAAGTGGGCAGGGGCGACTATGGCTACACCTTC.

The rearrangement links TRBV30 to TRBJ1-4, with D perhaps TRBD1 (6 bases). The CDR3 runs to 12 residues. Germline CDR1 reads GTSNPN; CDR2 reads SVGIG (reference sequence). Trimming took 5 bases from V and 5 from J, leaving 9 bases between them. CDR3 loop: CAWDRPNEKLFF. CDR3 bases: TGTGCCTGGGACAGGCCAAATGAAAAACTGTTTTTT.

This chain connects TRBV30 to TRBJ2-5, with D possibly TRBD2 on 6 matching bases. The CDR3 has 13 residues. The V gene lost 0 bases and the J gene lost 5 bases, with 10 bases spanning the gap. The germline V gene has CDR1 GTSNPN and CDR2 SVGIG (reference sequence). The CDR3 DNA sequence: TGTGCCTGGAGTGTAGGCGGGGCTGAGACCCAGTACTTC. Amino acid sequence: CAWSVGGAETQYF.

The chain recombines TRBV7-2 with TRBJ2-7, with 7 bases lining up with TRBD1. V gave up 1 base and J gave up 3 bases; unmatched junction bases: 3. From germline, CDR1 is SGHTA and CDR2 FQGNSA. CDR3 length equals 14 residues. The CDR3 DNA follows: TGTGCCAGCAGCTTAGGGGGACAGTACTACGAGCAGTACTTC. It specifies CASSLGGQYYEQYF.

The chain has TRBV3-1 (or the pseudogene TRBV3-2) and TRBJ1-2; the match to TRBD1 covers 8 bases. V shed 11 bases, J shed 5 bases, and the junction held 4 bases outside the gene matches. CDR1 and CDR2 (germline): LGHDT, YNNKEL (reference sequence). The CDR3 consists of 11 residues. This chain's CDR3 is CAAGGAYGYTF. Written as DNA, the CDR3 is TGTGCCGCAGGGGGCGCTTATGGCTACACCTTC.

This chain connects TRBV2 to TRBJ2-3, with 10 bases lining up with TRBD2. V shed 5 bases and J 1 base; nucleotides not matched to a gene: 9. The CDR3 is 17 amino acids. Germline CDR1 reads SNHLY; CDR2 reads FYNNEI. The CDR3, as DNA: TGTGCCAGCAGTCGGTCTAGCGGGGGACGACGCACAGATACGCAGTATTTT. The encoded protein is CASSRSSGGRRTDTQYF.

V gene TRBV7-9 combines with J gene TRBJ2-3; TRBD1 matches at 8 bases. CDR3 length equals 17 residues. Germline trimming cut 1 base from V and 2 bases from J; bases unmatched to any gene: 8. Germline-derived CDR1 and CDR2 are SEHNR and FQNEAQ (reference sequence). This CDR3 reads CASSLGTGYPSTDTQYF. The CDR3 DNA is TGTGCCAGCAGCTTAGGGACAGGGTACCCATCCACAGATACGCAGTATTTT.

For the CDR3, the DNA is TGTGCCAGCAGCCCGACGGGGCTAGGGGGGGGGCCGGGGCAGTTCTTC. Translated, it gives CASSPTGLGGGPGQFF. This chain connects TRBV7-6 to TRBJ2-1; tentative D call: TRBD2 (7 bases). The CDR3 contains 16 residues. The germline V gene has CDR1 SGHVS and CDR2 FNYEAQ. V was clipped by 5 bases and J by 12 bases, with 26 bases between them.

In this sample, this clone turned up a few times. The CDR3 nucleotides read TGTGCCAGCAGTTCTGGACCGACCTACGAGCAGTACTTC. Translation gives CASSSGPTYEQYF. The V and J genes are TRBV28 and TRBJ2-7; D uncertain. V was clipped by 4 bases and J by 2 bases, with 9 bases between them. The CDR3 runs to 13 residues. In germline, CDR1 is MDHEN, CDR2 SYDVKM.

The rearrangement links TRBV7-2 to TRBJ1-4; TRBD1 is a possible D gene (6 bases). V was pared by 1 base and J by 10 bases, with 13 bases between. CDR3 size: 14 residues. Germline V gives CDR1 SGHTA, CDR2 FQGNSA. The CDR3 spells CASSLDRDVGKLFF. The CDR3 bases are TGTGCCAGCAGCTTAGACAGGGATGTAGGAAAACTGTTTTTT.

The rearrangement joins TRBV29-1 to TRBJ1-2; no clear D. This CDR3 contains 13 residues. Germline assignment: CDR1 SQVTM and CDR2 ANQGSEA. Trimming shortened V by 4 bases and J by 0 bases, and 9 bases separated the two germline ends. CDR3: CSVVAGSNYGYTF. The CDR3 coding sequence is TGCAGCGTTGTAGCCGGATCTAACTATGGCTACACCTTC.

This clone has a single count. This rearrangement joins TRBV7-2 to TRBJ2-1, with 10 bases identical to TRBD2. The CDR3 is made up of 15 amino acids. Germline CDR1 reads SGHTA; CDR2 reads FQGNSA. V was pared by 3 bases and J by 6 bases, with 5 bases of the junction left unmatched. The CDR3 coding sequence is TGTGCCAGCAGCTTTAGCGGGGGGAGGCTCAATGAGCAGTTCTTC. Translation: CASSFSGGRLNEQFF.

The chain couples TRBV6-5 to TRBJ1-6, with no clear D. This CDR3 comprises 12 residues. Germline CDR1 reads MNHEY; CDR2 reads SVGAGI. V was clipped by 10 bases and J by 6 bases, with 10 bases between them. The CDR3: CATSDGNSPLHF. The CDR3 bases are TGTGCCACCAGCGACGGTAATTCACCCCTCCACTTT.

This clone was seen just once. This chain links TRBV5-1 with TRBJ2-6; D may be TRBD1 or TRBD2 (5 bases each). V lost 5 bases and J 12 bases, leaving 15 bases between the germline ends. The CDR3 runs 13 residues. CDR1 is SGHRS, CDR2 YFSETQ, per germline. CDR3 amino acids: CASREGTLTVLTF. CDR3 coding DNA: TGCGCCAGCAGAGAGGGGACCCTCACCGTCCTGACTTTC.

The rearrangement joins TRBV19 to TRBJ2-2, with 9 bases aligning to TRBD1. V dropped 1 base and J dropped 5; count of bases not matched to a gene: 8. CDR3 size: 17 residues. Germline-derived CDR1 and CDR2 are LNHDA and SQIVND (reference sequence). CDR3 sequence: CASSIGEQGARTGELFF. As DNA, the CDR3 is TGTGCCAGTAGTATAGGGGAACAGGGGGCGCGGACCGGGGAGCTGTTTTTT.

The chain employs TRBV9 and TRBJ2-1; the D is unclear. The V gene lost 0 bases and the J gene lost 0 bases, with 10 bases spanning the gap. The germline V gene has CDR1 SGDLS and CDR2 YYNGEE. There are 16 residues in the CDR3. The CDR3: CASSVATGSSYNEQFF. As DNA, the CDR3 is TGTGCCAGCAGCGTAGCTACGGGTAGCTCCTACAATGAGCAGTTCTTC.

The V gene is TRBV12-3 or TRBV12-4, the J gene TRBJ2-7; 9 bases line up with TRBD2. With 6 bases clipped from V and 2 bases from J, the junction kept 2 bases outside the gene matches. This CDR3 comprises 13 residues. The CDR3, as DNA: TGTGCCAGCAGGCTAGCGGGGACCTACGAGCAGTACTTC. It specifies CASRLAGTYEQYF.

The gene calls are TRBV4-1 and TRBJ2-1, with 10 positions matching TRBD1. CDR3 length: 16 residues. J gave up 5 bases and V 3 bases, and 7 bases lay outside the gene matches. The germline CDR1 and CDR2 sequences are MGHRA and YSYEKL. CDR3 residues: CASSQGQGIGDNEQFF. Here the CDR3 DNA reads TGCGCCAGCAGCCAGGGACAGGGGATTGGAGACAATGAGCAGTTCTTC.

The V gene is TRBV18, the J gene TRBJ2-3; D gene ambiguous. CDR1 KGHSH and CDR2 LQKENI come from the germline V gene. The V gene lost 4 bases and the J gene lost 0 bases, with 11 bases spanning the gap. CDR3 length: 15 amino acids. CDR3 residues: CASSLPTPSTDTQYF. CDR3 DNA sequence: TGTGCCAGCTCACTTCCGACCCCTAGCACAGATACGCAGTATTTT.

A single count supports this clone. CDR3 sequence: CASSLKGTSVRETQYF. As DNA, the CDR3 is TGCGCCAGCAGCTTGAAGGGGACTAGCGTTCGTGAGACCCAGTACTTC. The rearrangement joins TRBV5-1 to TRBJ2-5, with 10 bases that match TRBD2. V shed 1 base and J 5 bases; nucleotides not matched to a gene: 8. CDR1 SGHRS and CDR2 YFSETQ come from the germline V gene. The CDR3 has 16 residues.